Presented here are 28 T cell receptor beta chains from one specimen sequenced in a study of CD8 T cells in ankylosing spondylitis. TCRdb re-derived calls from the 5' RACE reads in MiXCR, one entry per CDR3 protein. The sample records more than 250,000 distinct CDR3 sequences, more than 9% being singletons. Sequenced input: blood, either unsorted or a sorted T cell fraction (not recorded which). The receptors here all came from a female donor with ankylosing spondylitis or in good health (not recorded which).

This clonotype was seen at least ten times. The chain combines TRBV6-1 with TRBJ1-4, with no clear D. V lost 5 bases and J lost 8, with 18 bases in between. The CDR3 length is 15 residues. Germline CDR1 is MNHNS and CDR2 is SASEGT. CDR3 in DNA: TGTGCCAGCAGTCTCGCGTCCCGTGCCATGGAAAAACTGTTTTTT. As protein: CASSLASRAMEKLFF.

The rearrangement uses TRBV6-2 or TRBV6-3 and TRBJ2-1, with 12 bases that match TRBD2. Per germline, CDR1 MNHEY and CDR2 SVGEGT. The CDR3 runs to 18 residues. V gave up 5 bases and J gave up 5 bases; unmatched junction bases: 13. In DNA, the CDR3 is TGTGCCAGCAGTACATCGACTAGCGGGGGCCTATATGACAATGAGCAGTTCTTC. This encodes CASSTSTSGGLYDNEQFF.

The CDR3 DNA reads TGTGCCAGCACCTCCGTGGGTAGCGGGAGGGGTGAGCAGTACTTC. It codes for CASTSVGSGRGEQYF. The chain uses TRBV28 and TRBJ2-7; 11 nucleotides line up with TRBD2. Per germline, CDR1 MDHEN and CDR2 SYDVKM. The CDR3 is made up of 15 amino acids. The V and J ends lost 7 bases and 7 bases, in that order; junction bases with no gene match: 12.

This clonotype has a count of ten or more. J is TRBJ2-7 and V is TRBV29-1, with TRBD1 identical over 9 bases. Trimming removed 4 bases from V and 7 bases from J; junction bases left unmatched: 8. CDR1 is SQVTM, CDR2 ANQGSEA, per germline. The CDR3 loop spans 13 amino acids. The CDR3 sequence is CSVAGTGLEEQYF. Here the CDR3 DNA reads TGCAGCGTTGCCGGGACAGGGCTGGAAGAGCAGTACTTC.

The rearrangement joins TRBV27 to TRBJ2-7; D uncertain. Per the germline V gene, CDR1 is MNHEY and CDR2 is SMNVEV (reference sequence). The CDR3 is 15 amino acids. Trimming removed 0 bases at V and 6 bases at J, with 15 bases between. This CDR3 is CASSLSPEPTSEQYF. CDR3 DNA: TGTGCCAGCAGTTTATCACCGGAACCTACATCCGAGCAGTACTTC.

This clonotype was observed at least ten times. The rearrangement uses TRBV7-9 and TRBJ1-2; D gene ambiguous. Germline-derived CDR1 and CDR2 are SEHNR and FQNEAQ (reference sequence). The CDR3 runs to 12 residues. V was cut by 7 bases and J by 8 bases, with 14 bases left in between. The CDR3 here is CASTVGNLGYTF. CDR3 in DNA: TGTGCCAGCACCGTGGGCAATTTAGGCTACACCTTC.

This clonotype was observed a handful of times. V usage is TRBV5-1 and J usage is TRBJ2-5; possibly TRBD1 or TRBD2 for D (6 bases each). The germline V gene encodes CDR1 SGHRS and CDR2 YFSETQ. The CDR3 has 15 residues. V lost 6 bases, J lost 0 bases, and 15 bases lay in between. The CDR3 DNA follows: TGCGCCAGCACCGTCGGAGGGGGGTACCAAGAGACCCAGTACTTC. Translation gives CASTVGGGYQETQYF.

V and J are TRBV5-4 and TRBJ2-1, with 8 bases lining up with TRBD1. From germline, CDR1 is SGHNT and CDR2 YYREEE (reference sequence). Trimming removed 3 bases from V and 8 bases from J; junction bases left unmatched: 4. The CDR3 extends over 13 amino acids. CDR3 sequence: CASSSGQGDEQFF. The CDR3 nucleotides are TGTGCCAGCAGCTCAGGACAGGGCGATGAGCAGTTCTTC. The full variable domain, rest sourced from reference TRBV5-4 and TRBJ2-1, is ETGVTQSPTHLIKTRGQQVTLRCSSQSGHNTVSWYQQALGQGPQFIFQYYREEENGRGNFPPRFSGLQFPNYSSELNVNALELDDSALYLCASSSGQGDEQFFGPGTRLTVL.

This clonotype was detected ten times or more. DNA of the CDR3: TGTGCCAGCAGCCGAGACAGGGCCGAGCAGTACTTC. Amino acids: CASSRDRAEQYF. The chain employs TRBV3-1 and TRBJ2-7, with 7 bases fitting TRBD1. CDR3 length: 12 residues. Trimming cost V 4 bases and J 6 bases; bases outside gene matches: 3. Germline CDR1 reads LGHDT; CDR2 reads YNNKEL (reference sequence).

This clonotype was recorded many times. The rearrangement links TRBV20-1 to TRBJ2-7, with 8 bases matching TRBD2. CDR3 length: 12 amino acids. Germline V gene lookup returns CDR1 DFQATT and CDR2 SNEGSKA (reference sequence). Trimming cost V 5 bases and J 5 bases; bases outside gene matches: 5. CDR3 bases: TGCAGTGCTCCAACGACTAGCGACGAGCAGTACTTC. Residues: CSAPTTSDEQYF.

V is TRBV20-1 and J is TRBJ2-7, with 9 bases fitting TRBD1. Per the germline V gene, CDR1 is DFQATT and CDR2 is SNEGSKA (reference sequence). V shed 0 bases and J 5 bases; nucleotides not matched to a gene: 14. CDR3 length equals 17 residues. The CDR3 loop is CSARDRLDRGFGDEQYF. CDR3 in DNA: TGCAGTGCTAGAGATAGACTGGACAGGGGTTTCGGGGACGAGCAGTACTTC.

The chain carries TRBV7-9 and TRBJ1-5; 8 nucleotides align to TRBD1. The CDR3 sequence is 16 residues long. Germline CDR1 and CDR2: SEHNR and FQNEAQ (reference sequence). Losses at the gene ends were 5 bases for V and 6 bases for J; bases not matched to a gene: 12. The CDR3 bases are TGTGCCAGCAGCCCGACGGACAGGGAGATTAGTCAGCCCCAGCATTTT. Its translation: CASSPTDREISQPQHF.

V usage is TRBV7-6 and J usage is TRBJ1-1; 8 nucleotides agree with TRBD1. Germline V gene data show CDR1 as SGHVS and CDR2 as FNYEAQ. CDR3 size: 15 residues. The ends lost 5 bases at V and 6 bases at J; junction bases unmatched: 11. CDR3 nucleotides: TGTGCCAGCAGCCCCCGTACAGGGGGTAATGCTGAAGCTTTCTTT. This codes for CASSPRTGGNAEAFF. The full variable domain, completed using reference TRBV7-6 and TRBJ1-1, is GAGVSQSPRYKVTKRGQDVALRCDPISGHVSLYWYRQALGQGPEFLTYFNYEAQQDKSGLPNDRFSAERPEGSISTLTIQRTEQRDSAMYRCASSPRTGGNAEAFFGQGTRLTVV.

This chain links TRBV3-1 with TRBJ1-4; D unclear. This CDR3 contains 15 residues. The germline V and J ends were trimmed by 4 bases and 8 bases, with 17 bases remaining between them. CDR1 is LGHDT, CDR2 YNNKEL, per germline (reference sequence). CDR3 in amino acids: CASSLRTGQEEKLFF. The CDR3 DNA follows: TGTGCCAGCAGCCTGCGGACGGGTCAAGAGGAAAAACTGTTTTTT.

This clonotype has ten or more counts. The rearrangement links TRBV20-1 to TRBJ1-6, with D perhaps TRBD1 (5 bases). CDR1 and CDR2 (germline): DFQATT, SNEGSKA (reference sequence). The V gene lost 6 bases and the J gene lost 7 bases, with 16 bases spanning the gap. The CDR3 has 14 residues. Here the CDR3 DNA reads TGCAGTGCCTCCAGGGTTGTAACGAATTCACCCCTCCACTTT. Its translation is CSASRVVTNSPLHF.

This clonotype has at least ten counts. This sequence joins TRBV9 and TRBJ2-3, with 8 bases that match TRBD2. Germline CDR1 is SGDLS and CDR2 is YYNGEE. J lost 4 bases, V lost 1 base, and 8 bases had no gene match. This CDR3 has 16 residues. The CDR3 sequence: CASSVTSGLSADTQYF. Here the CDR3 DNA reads TGTGCCAGCAGCGTAACTAGCGGCTTAAGCGCAGATACGCAGTATTTT. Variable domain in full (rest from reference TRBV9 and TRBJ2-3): DSGVTQTPKHLITATGQRVTLRCSPRSGDLSVYWYQQSLDQGLQFLIQYYNGEERAKGNILERFSAQQFPDLHSELNLSSLELGDSALYFCASSVTSGLSADTQYFGPGTRLTVL.

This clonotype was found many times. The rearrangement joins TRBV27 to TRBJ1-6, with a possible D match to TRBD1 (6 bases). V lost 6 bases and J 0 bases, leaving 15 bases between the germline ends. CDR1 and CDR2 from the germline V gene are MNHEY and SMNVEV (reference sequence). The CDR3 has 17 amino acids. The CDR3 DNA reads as TGTGCCAGCAGAAGGGACATCCTGAGCTCCTATAATTCACCCCTCCACTTT. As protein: CASRRDILSSYNSPLHF.

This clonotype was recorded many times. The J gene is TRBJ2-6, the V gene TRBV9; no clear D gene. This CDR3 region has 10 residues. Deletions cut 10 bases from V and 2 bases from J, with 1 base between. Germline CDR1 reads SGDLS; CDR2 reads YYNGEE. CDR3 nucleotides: TGTGCCCCTGGGGCCAACGTCCTGACTTTC. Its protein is CAPGANVLTF.

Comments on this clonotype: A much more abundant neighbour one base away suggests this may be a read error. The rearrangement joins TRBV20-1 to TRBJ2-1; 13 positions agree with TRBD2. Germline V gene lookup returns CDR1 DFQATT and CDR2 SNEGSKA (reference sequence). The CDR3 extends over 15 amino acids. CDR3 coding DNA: TGCAGTGCTCCTCTGACTAGCGGGAGGTACAATGAGCCGTTCTTC. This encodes CSAPLTSGRYNEPFF.

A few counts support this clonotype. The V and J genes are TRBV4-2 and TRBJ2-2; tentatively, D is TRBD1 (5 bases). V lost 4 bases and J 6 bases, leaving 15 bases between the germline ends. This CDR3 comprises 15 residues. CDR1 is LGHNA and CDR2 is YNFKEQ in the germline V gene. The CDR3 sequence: CASSPGALISGELFF. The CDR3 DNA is TGTGCCAGCAGCCCTGGGGCCCTCATCTCCGGGGAGCTGTTTTTT.

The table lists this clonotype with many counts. The CDR3 DNA reads TGCGCCAGCAGTGAGTCGATTGTACAGGGTTACTCTGGAAACACCATATATTTT. It is translated as CASSESIVQGYSGNTIYF. The J gene is TRBJ1-3, the V gene TRBV10-2; tentative D call: TRBD1 (6 bases). Looked up from germline, CDR1 is WSHSY and CDR2 is SAAADI. This CDR3 has 18 residues. V was trimmed by 0 bases and J by 0 bases, leaving 15 bases between them.

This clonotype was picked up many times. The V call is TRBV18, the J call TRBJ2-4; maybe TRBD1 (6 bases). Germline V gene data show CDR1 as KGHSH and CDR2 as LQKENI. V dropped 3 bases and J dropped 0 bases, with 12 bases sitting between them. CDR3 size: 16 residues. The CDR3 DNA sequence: TGTGCCAGCTCACCCGGGACACTACTAGCCAAAAACATTCAGTACTTC. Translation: CASSPGTLLAKNIQYF.

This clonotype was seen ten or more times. The CDR3 reads CSAGTKGEKLFF. CDR3 sequence (DNA): TGCAGCGCCGGGACTAAAGGGGAAAAACTGTTTTTT. V is TRBV29-1 and J is TRBJ1-4, with D maybe TRBD1 (5 bases). Trimming took off 7 bases at V and 8 bases at J, with 14 bases between the two ends. Germline CDR1 SQVTM, CDR2 ANQGSEA. The CDR3 has 12 residues.

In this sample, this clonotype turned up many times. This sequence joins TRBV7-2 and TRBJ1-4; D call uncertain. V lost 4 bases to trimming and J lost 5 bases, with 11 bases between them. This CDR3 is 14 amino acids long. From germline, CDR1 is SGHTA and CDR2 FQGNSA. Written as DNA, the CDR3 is TGTGCCAGCAGCTCTGGGATGGGGAATGAAAAACTGTTTTTT. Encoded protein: CASSSGMGNEKLFF.

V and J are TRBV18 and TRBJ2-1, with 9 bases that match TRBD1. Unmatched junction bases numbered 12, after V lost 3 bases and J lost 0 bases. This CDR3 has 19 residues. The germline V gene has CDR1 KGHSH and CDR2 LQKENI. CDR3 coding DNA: TGTGCCAGCTCACCGAAACAGGGGGCTAGCGGCAGCTCCTACAATGAGCAGTTCTTC. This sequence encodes CASSPKQGASGSSYNEQFF.

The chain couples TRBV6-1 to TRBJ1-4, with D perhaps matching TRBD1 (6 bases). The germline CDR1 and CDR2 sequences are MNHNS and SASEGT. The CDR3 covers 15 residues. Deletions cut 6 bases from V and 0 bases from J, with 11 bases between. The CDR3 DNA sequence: TGTGCCAGCAGAAAGGGGGGGACAACTAATGAAAAACTGTTTTTT. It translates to CASRKGGTTNEKLFF.

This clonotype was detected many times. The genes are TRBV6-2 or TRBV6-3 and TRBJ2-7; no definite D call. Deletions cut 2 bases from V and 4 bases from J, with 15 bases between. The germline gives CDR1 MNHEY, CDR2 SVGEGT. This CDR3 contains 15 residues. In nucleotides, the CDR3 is TGTGCCAGCAGTTACGGGTTGATGTTCGATTACGAGCAGTACTTC. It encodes CASSYGLMFDYEQYF.

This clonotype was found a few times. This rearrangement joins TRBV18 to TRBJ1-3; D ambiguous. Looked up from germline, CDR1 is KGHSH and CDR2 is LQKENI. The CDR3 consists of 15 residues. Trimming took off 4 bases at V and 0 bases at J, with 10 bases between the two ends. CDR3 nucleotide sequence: TGTGCCAGCTCACTCCAGAGGAACTCTGGAAACACCATATATTTT. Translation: CASSLQRNSGNTIYF.